The sequence of this T cell receptor beta chain was determined in a study of identical twins. The study, taken as a whole, reports: Insertions were fewer in abundant cord blood beta clonotypes, whereas memory repertoires showed none of this pattern.

The CDR3 is 12 residues long. V shed 3 bases and J 6 bases; nucleotides not matched to a gene: 4. Per the germline V gene, CDR1 is DFQATT and CDR2 is SNEGSKA (reference sequence). Ten or more counts support this clonotype. Its antigen is not known. TCRdb called the 5' RACE reads again in MiXCR, with one record for every CDR3 protein. This sample has around 220,000 distinct CDR3 sequences, with 10% found just once. Sequencing was done on a sample of memory T cells sorted from blood. The clonotype was recovered from a man in his fifties or sixties in good health. The rearrangement joins TRBV20-1 to TRBJ2-7; 8 bases line up with TRBD2. The CDR3 coding sequence is TGCAGTGCTAGCTCAAGCGGGAGCGAGCAGTACTTC. The encoded protein is CSASSSGSEQYF.